A single sample is the source of the 17 T cell receptor beta chains below, sequenced in a study of T cell responses to AZD1222 COVID-19 vaccine. TCRdb's table, derived via immunoSEQ multiplex PCR, lists solely in-frame clones and lacks some. The sample yields roughly 81,000 clones, around 85% seen once. Sequencing used peripheral blood, obtained on day 0 of AZD1222 vaccination. Receptors originate from an adult in good health.

The gene calls are TRBV5-1 and TRBJ2-1, with TRBD2 matching over 12 bases. J gave up 7 bases and V 2 bases, and 7 bases lay outside the gene matches. This CDR3 region has 16 residues. The germline V gene has CDR1 SGHRS and CDR2 YFSETQ. CDR3 protein: CASSFLSGLAGNEQFF. In DNA form, the CDR3 reads TGCGCCAGCAGCTTTCTATCCGGACTAGCGGGGAATGAGCAGTTCTTC.

V and J are TRBV3-1 (or the pseudogene TRBV3-2) and TRBJ2-5; D might be TRBD2 (6 bases). The V and J ends lost 6 bases and 5 bases respectively, with 13 bases between them. CDR3 length equals 13 residues. The V gene's germline CDR1 is LGHDT and CDR2 YNNKEL (reference sequence). CDR3 bases: TGTGCCAGCAGGGGACTTTCCACGGAGACCCAGTACTTC. As protein: CASRGLSTETQYF.

The gene calls are TRBV28 and TRBJ1-5; unclear D gene. The CDR3 spans 12 residues. V lost 8 bases and J lost 7, with 12 bases in between. Germline CDR1 MDHEN, CDR2 SYDVKM. CDR3 sequence reads: CASSQVGQPQHF. The CDR3 DNA reads as TGTGCCAGCTCCCAAGTCGGACAGCCCCAGCATTTT.

V and J are TRBV6-1 and TRBJ2-7; TRBD2 agrees at 9 bases. V shed 4 bases, J shed 1 base, and the junction held 2 bases outside the gene matches. CDR3 length: 14 residues. CDR1 and CDR2 from the germline V gene are MNHNS and SASEGT. The CDR3 is CASSGAGGSYEQYF. The CDR3 DNA follows: TGTGCCAGCAGTGGAGCGGGAGGTTCCTACGAGCAGTACTTC.

The rearrangement links TRBV7-8 to TRBJ1-4; tentative D call: TRBD1 (5 bases). V lost 5 bases to trimming and J lost 8 bases, with 9 bases between them. CDR3 size: 12 residues. The V gene's germline CDR1 is SGHVS and CDR2 FQNEAQ. CDR3 amino acids: CASSPPGEKLFF. CDR3 bases: TGTGCCAGCAGCCCACCAGGGGAAAAACTGTTTTTT.

This clone came up a few times. The rearrangement uses TRBV7-9 and TRBJ1-1, with no clear D. Trimming removed 4 bases from V and 7 bases from J, with 13 bases in between. The CDR3 covers 13 residues. Germline CDR1 SEHNR, CDR2 FQNEAQ (reference sequence). The CDR3 protein is CASSSQAAREAFF. The CDR3 nucleotides read TGTGCCAGCAGCTCACAAGCGGCTCGTGAAGCTTTCTTT.

The chain joins TRBV10-1 to TRBJ2-7; TRBD1 matches 9 bases. V gave up 3 bases and J gave up 3 bases; unmatched junction bases: 6. The V gene's germline CDR1 is WNHNN and CDR2 SYGVQD (reference sequence). CDR3 length: 15 residues. The CDR3 spells CASSDPGQGFYEQYF. The CDR3 DNA is TGCGCCAGCAGTGATCCGGGACAGGGATTCTACGAGCAGTACTTC.

The chain joins TRBV19 to TRBJ1-2; D may be TRBD1 (6 bases). From germline, CDR1 is LNHDA and CDR2 SQIVND (reference sequence). Trimming cost V 7 bases and J 4 bases, with 19 bases left between them. There are 15 residues in the CDR3. CDR3: CASTPGDEPGYGYTF. In DNA form, the CDR3 reads TGTGCCAGTACCCCAGGGGACGAGCCGGGCTATGGCTACACCTTC.

V gene TRBV19 combines with J gene TRBJ1-2; weak D call: TRBD1 (6 bases). Germline V gene lookup returns CDR1 LNHDA and CDR2 SQIVND (reference sequence). The CDR3 consists of 14 residues. Trimming took 0 bases from V and 4 from J, leaving 9 bases between them. The CDR3 reads CASSIDTGRYGYTF. The CDR3, as DNA: TGTGCCAGTAGTATAGATACAGGGCGCTATGGCTACACCTTC.

The chain is built from TRBV10-3 and TRBJ1-4, with 8 bases lining up with TRBD1. V trimming: 2 bases; J trimming: 7 bases; junction bases outside the gene matches: 9. Germline V CDR1 and CDR2: ENHRY, SYGVKD. The CDR3 is 16 residues long. CDR3 loop: CAISETQPGGGEKLFF. DNA of the CDR3: TGTGCCATCAGTGAGACCCAACCAGGGGGCGGTGAAAAACTGTTTTTT.

The V and J genes are TRBV5-1 and TRBJ1-1; possibly TRBD1 for D (5 bases). The germline gives CDR1 SGHRS, CDR2 YFSETQ. This CDR3 comprises 14 residues. Between the trimmed V and J ends, which lost 0 bases and 0 bases, there was a span of 6 bases. CDR3 region: CASSLDRLNTEAFF. The CDR3, as DNA: TGCGCCAGCAGCTTGGACAGGTTGAACACTGAAGCTTTCTTT.

The rearrangement joins TRBV6-6 to TRBJ2-1; 11 bases match TRBD1. After removal of 7 bases from V and 13 bases from J, the junction contained 12 bases not matched to a gene. CDR3 length equals 14 residues. The germline CDR1 and CDR2 sequences are MNHNY and SVGAGI (reference sequence). The CDR3 reads CASTAGQGDEFQFF. The CDR3 DNA follows: TGTGCCAGCACGGCGGGACAGGGGGACGAATTTCAGTTCTTC.

This CDR3 is CASSLEPAGSNQPQHF. CDR3 DNA sequence: TGCGCCAGCAGCTTGGAACCTGCAGGGAGCAATCAGCCCCAGCATTTT. This rearrangement joins TRBV5-1 to TRBJ1-5; tentative D call: TRBD1 (5 bases). CDR3 length equals 16 residues. The ends were cut back, 0 bases at V and 1 base at J, with 11 bases in the middle. The germline gives CDR1 SGHRS, CDR2 YFSETQ.

The rearrangement joins TRBV28 to TRBJ1-2, with a weak D call TRBD1 (5 bases). Germline V gives CDR1 MDHEN, CDR2 SYDVKM. Trimming cost V 6 bases and J 2 bases, with 31 bases left between them. This CDR3 comprises 20 residues. CDR3 sequence (DNA): TGTGCCAGCAGGGGCCAGGCCACACGGGCTCCGGGGACTCCCAACTATGGCTACACCTTC. Amino acid sequence: CASRGQATRAPGTPNYGYTF.

The chain links TRBV9 to TRBJ2-7, with 7 positions matching TRBD2. Germline CDR1 and CDR2: SGDLS and YYNGEE. CDR3 length: 14 residues. Trimming cost V 4 bases and J 4 bases; bases outside gene matches: 8. CDR3 coding DNA: TGTGCCAGCAGCCCAGAAGCGGGGTCGTACGAGCAGTACTTC. Translated: CASSPEAGSYEQYF.

V is TRBV29-1 and J is TRBJ1-4; 12 nucleotides line up with TRBD1. CDR1 is SQVTM and CDR2 is ANQGSEA in the germline V gene. CDR3 length equals 14 residues. The ends lost 6 bases at V and 8 bases at J; junction bases unmatched: 7. The CDR3 coding sequence is TGCAGCGTAGAGGGACAGGGGGCAACCGAAAAACTGTTTTTT. Translating it yields CSVEGQGATEKLFF.

V gene TRBV20-1 combines with J gene TRBJ2-5, with D possibly being TRBD2 (5 bases). Trimming left V 3 bases short and J 3 bases short, with 11 bases between. Germline V gene lookup returns CDR1 DFQATT and CDR2 SNEGSKA (reference sequence). This CDR3 has 13 residues. The CDR3 reads CSASGRGEETQYF. The CDR3 DNA reads as TGCAGTGCTAGTGGACGGGGAGAAGAGACCCAGTACTTC.